This entry is about one T cell receptor (beta chain). This entry belongs to a study of blood T cell repertoires in COVID-19. Turning to the study itself: Researchers got acute and convalescent COVID-19 samples from the United States, Italy and Spain. The analysed material was cDNA or gDNA that came from T cells, B-cell-depleted T cells, or PBMCs.

As processed by the authors: Estimates of nucleated cell counts were drawn from the amplification of reference gene primers. Sequenced by immunoSEQ multiplex PCR; TCRdb stores in-frame clones only, minus some. V, J and clone size were drawn from that table, and D and trimming were deduced from the DNA. The sample lists a few hundred thousand clones, approximately 80% occurring once. Deletions cut 0 bases from V and 1 base from J, with 7 bases between. Per germline, CDR1 SGHNT and CDR2 YYREEE (reference sequence). CDR3 length equals 15 residues. The clonotype was recovered from a woman between 45 and 60 years old with acute or convalescent COVID-19. Source material: peripheral blood. The gene calls are TRBV5-4 and TRBJ2-2; D uncertain. CDR3 protein: CASSLVAVNTGELFF. The CDR3 coding sequence is TGTGCCAGCAGCTTGGTTGCGGTGAACACCGGGGAGCTGTTTTTT.